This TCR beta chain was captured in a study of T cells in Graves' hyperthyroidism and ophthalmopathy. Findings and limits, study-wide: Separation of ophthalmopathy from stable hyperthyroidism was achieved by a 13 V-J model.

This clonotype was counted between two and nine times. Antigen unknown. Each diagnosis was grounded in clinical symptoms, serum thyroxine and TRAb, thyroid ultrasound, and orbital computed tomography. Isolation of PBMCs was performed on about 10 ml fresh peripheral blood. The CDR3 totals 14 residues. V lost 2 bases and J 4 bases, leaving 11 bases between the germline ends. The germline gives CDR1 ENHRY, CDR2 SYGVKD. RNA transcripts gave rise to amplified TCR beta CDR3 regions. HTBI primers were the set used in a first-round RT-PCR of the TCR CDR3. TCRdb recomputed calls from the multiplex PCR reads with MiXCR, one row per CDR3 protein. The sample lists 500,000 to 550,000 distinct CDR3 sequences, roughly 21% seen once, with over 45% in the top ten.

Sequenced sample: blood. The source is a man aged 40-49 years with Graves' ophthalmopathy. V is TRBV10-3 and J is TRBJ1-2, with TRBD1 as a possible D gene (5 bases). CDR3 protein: CAISEASGGYGYTF. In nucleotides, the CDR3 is TGTGCCATCAGTGAGGCCAGCGGGGGCTATGGCTACACCTTC.